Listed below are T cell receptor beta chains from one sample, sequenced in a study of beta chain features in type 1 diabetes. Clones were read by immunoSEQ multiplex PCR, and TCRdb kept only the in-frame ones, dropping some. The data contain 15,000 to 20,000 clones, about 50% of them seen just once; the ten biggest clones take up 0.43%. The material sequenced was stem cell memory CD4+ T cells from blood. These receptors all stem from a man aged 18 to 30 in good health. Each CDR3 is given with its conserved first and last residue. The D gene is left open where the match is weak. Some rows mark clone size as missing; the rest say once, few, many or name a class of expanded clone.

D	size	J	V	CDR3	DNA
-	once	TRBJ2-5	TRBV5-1	CASSPAGLHQETQYF	TGCGCCAGCAGCCCCGCGGGCCTTCACCAAGAGACCCAGTACTTC
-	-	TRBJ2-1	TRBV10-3	CAISTTGVLGNEQFF	TGTGCCATCAGTACGACGGGGGTACTAGGCAATGAGCAGTTCTTC
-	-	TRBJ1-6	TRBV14	CASSQVGGTLYNSPLHF	TGTGCCAGCAGCCAAGTTGGGGGGACCCTCTATAATTCACCCCTCCACTTT
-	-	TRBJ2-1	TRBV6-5	CASSETGYNEQFF	TGTGCCAGCAGCGAAACAGGGTACAATGAGCAGTTCTTC
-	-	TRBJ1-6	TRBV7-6	CASSLGSGVFSPLHF	TGTGCCAGCAGCTTAGGGTCAGGGGTATTTTCACCCCTCCACTTT
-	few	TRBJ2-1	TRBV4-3	CASSQARRSGRYNEQFF	TGCGCCAGCAGCCAAGCTCGGCGAAGCGGAAGGTACAATGAGCAGTTCTTC
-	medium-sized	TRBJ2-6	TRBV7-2	CASSLAAMVGANVLTF	TGTGCCAGCAGCTTAGCCGCGATGGTTGGGGCCAACGTCCTGACTTTC
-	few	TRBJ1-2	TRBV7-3	CASSLGVGPEHGYTF	TGTGCCAGCAGCTTAGGCGTCGGTCCGGAGCATGGCTACACCTTC
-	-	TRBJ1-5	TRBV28	CASSPGNQPQHF	TGTGCCAGCAGCCCCGGCAATCAGCCCCAGCATTTT
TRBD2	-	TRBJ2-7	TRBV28	CASKREFSYEQYF	TGTGCCAGCAAGCGGGAGTTCTCCTACGAGCAGTACTTC
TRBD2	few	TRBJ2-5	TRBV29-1	CSVDRAAGETQYF	TGCAGCGTTGACAGAGCAGCGGGGGAGACCCAGTACTTC
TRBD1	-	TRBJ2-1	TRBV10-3	CAISVGTEKNEQFF	TGTGCCATCAGTGTTGGGACAGAAAAAAATGAGCAGTTCTTC
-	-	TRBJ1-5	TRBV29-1	CSVAGNSNQPQHF	TGCAGCGTTGCAGGGAATAGCAATCAGCCCCAGCATTTT
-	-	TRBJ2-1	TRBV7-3	CASSLGNARGEQFF	TGTGCCAGCAGCTTAGGGAATGCTCGGGGAGAGCAGTTCTTC
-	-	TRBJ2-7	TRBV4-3	CASSQNFRGNEQYF	TGCGCCAGCAGCCAGAATTTTAGGGGGAACGAGCAGTACTTC
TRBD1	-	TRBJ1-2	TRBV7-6	CASSPSPDPGTGGKGYTF	TGTGCCAGCAGTCCTTCGCCAGACCCCGGGACAGGGGGCAAGGGCTACACCTTC
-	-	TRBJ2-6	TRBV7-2	CASSPNQITSSGANVLTF	TGTGCCAGCAGCCCCAACCAAATTACTAGTTCTGGGGCCAACGTCCTGACTTTC
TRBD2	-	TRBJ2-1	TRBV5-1	CASSPRPSGSPYNEQFF	TGCGCCAGCAGCCCCCGGCCTAGCGGGAGTCCCTACAATGAGCAGTTCTTC
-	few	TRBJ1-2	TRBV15	CATSNPYGYTF	TGTGCCACCAGCAACCCCTACGGCTACACCTTC
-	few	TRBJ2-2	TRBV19	CASSPPAFIRGGELFF	TGTGCCAGTAGCCCCCCCGCCTTCATCCGGGGCGGGGAGCTGTTTTTT
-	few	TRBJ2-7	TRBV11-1	CASSLDISYEQYF	TGTGCCAGCAGCTTGGACATTTCCTACGAGCAGTACTTC
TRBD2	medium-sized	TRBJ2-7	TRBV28	CASSSGTSTNYEQYF	TGTGCCAGCAGCTCCGGGACTAGTACAAACTACGAGCAGTACTTC
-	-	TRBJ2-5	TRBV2	CASSDRGETQYF	TGTGCCAGCAGTGACAGGGGCGAGACCCAGTACTTC
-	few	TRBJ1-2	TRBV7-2	CASSLVGAGWDGYTF	TGTGCCAGCAGCTTAGTGGGGGCCGGCTGGGATGGCTACACCTTC
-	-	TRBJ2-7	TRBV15	CATSRDFGRDFGYEQYF	TGTGCCACCAGCAGAGATTTTGGCAGGGACTTTGGTTACGAGCAGTACTTC
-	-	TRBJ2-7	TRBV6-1	CASSATGVSSYEQYF	TGTGCCAGCAGTGCGACAGGTGTCAGCTCCTACGAGCAGTACTTC
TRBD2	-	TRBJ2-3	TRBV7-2	CASSLYAPGGVDTQYF	TGTGCCAGCAGCTTATACGCCCCGGGGGGGGTCGATACGCAGTATTTT
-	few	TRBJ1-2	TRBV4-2	CASSQDRTQERTKVGYTF	TGTGCCAGCAGCCAAGACCGGACTCAGGAGCGAACGAAGGTGGGCTACACCTTC
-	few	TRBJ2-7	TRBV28	CASSTYRGPGAYEQYF	TGTGCCAGCAGTACCTACAGGGGCCCGGGGGCCTACGAGCAGTACTTC
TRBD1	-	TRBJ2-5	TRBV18	CASSSNRQGSETQYF	TGTGCCAGCTCATCAAACCGACAGGGATCGGAGACCCAGTACTTC
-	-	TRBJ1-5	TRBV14	CASSQDWRNLRNQPQHF	TGTGCCAGCAGCCAAGATTGGCGGAACTTGCGCAATCAGCCCCAGCATTTT
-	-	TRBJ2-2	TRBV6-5	CASSFGPPGELFF	TGTGCCAGCAGTTTTGGCCCCCCCGGGGAGCTGTTTTTT
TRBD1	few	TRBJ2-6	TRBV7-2	CASSSQGAGANVLTF	TGTGCCAGCAGCTCTCAGGGGGCTGGGGCCAACGTCCTGACTTTC
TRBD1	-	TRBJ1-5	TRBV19	CATAGQPGGNQPQHF	TGTGCCACCGCGGGACAGCCTGGAGGGAATCAGCCCCAGCATTTT
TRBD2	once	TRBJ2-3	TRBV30	CAWSGGGTSGSFTQYF	TGTGCCTGGAGTGGAGGCGGGACTAGCGGGAGCTTTACGCAGTATTTT
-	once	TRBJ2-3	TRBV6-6	CASSYHGQSNRDTQYF	TGTGCCAGCAGTTACCACGGACAGTCAAATCGAGATACGCAGTATTTT
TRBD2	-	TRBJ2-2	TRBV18	CATGLAGVTGELFF	TGTGCCACGGGCCTAGCGGGAGTCACCGGGGAGCTGTTTTTT
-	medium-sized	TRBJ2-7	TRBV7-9	CASSLGQAYYEQYF	TGTGCCAGCAGCTTAGGACAGGCATACTACGAGCAGTACTTC